This passage covers 31 T cell receptor beta chains from one sample sequenced in a study of Ad26.COV2.S vaccination and SARS-CoV-2 variants. This sample's treatment: 15 to 20 received Ad26.COV2.S at low or high dose, single or two shots; several received placebo; per-sample allocation not given. Sampling was done on day 63 after the first vaccine or placebo injection. Sequenced by immunoSEQ multiplex PCR; TCRdb stores in-frame clones only, minus some. The top ten clones hold under 2% of a sample with 350,000 to 450,000 clones, about 89% of them seen once. Material: peripheral blood, obtained in a trial of Ad26.COV2.S vaccine versus placebo. All receptors come from a person between 18 and 60 years old who received the Ad26.COV2.S COVID-19 vaccine or a placebo.

The CDR3 DNA reads as TGTGCCAGCAGCTTTCTGGGCGGTGAAGCTTTCTTT. Translation gives CASSFLGGEAFF. The chain combines TRBV5-6 with TRBJ1-1, with D unclear. This CDR3 region has 12 residues. V was clipped by 2 bases and J by 7 bases, with 9 bases between them. From germline, CDR1 is SGHDT and CDR2 YYEEEE.

The chain joins TRBV28 to TRBJ1-2, with TRBD1 matching over 7 bases. Germline-derived CDR1 and CDR2 are MDHEN and SYDVKM. With 9 bases clipped from V and 5 bases from J, the junction kept 12 bases outside the gene matches. The CDR3 has 14 residues. The CDR3 DNA reads as TGTGCCAGTAAATCCAGGGGGGAGGGATATGGCTACACCTTC. Its translation is CASKSRGEGYGYTF.

The rearrangement joins TRBV6-4 to TRBJ1-6; no clear D. This CDR3 region has 15 residues. Trimming took 3 bases from V and 9 from J, leaving 15 bases between them. CDR1 is MRHNA and CDR2 is SNTAGT in the germline V gene. DNA of the CDR3: TGTGCCAGCAGTGAAAGCCAGCATTTTAGTTCACCCCTCCACTTT. Amino acids: CASSESQHFSSPLHF.

V and J are TRBV27 and TRBJ2-7, with D possibly being TRBD2 (5 bases). The CDR3 loop spans 13 amino acids. The V end lost 7 bases, the J end lost 2 bases, and 12 bases lay between the germline ends. CDR1 is MNHEY, CDR2 SMNVEV, per germline (reference sequence). The CDR3 DNA follows: TGTGCCAGCAAGGCAGCGGCGCCCTACGAGCAGTACTTC. Translated, it gives CASKAAAPYEQYF.

This clone was observed a few times. This chain connects TRBV7-2 to TRBJ1-6; D unresolved. V was shortened by 4 bases and J by 8 bases, with 18 bases between the two germline ends. The germline V gene encodes CDR1 SGHTA and CDR2 FQGNSA. This CDR3 contains 16 residues. Here the CDR3 DNA reads TGTGCCAGCAGCTCCAATTTTGGAGGGCTAGATTCACCCCTCCACTTT. The encoded protein is CASSSNFGGLDSPLHF.

The chain links TRBV2 to TRBJ2-3; 7 nucleotides line up with TRBD2. CDR1 is SNHLY and CDR2 is FYNNEI in the germline V gene. Unmatched junction bases numbered 8, after V lost 6 bases and J lost 2 bases. The CDR3 extends over 15 amino acids. The CDR3 DNA is TGTGCCAGCAGAGCGTCTAGCGGCTACACAGATACGCAGTATTTT. Translating it yields CASRASSGYTDTQYF.

The chain carries TRBV5-6 and TRBJ2-1; TRBD2 aligns across 9 bases. CDR3 size: 16 residues. In germline, CDR1 is SGHDT, CDR2 YYEEEE. After removal of 4 bases from V and 8 bases from J, the junction contained 13 bases not matched to a gene. CDR3 protein: CASSTLAGVERDEQFF. As DNA, the CDR3 is TGTGCCAGCAGCACCTTAGCGGGAGTCGAGCGAGATGAGCAGTTCTTC.

This clone was picked up one time. V is TRBV27 and J is TRBJ1-5, with D perhaps matching TRBD1 (5 bases). Germline-derived CDR1 and CDR2 are MNHEY and SMNVEV (reference sequence). Trimming stripped 1 base from V and 4 bases from J, with 14 bases between. The CDR3 covers 16 residues. The CDR3 sequence: CASSLWGSGMNQPQHF. The CDR3 DNA reads as TGTGCCAGCAGTTTATGGGGCAGCGGGATGAATCAGCCCCAGCATTTT.

J is TRBJ1-2 and V is TRBV19, with D possibly TRBD1 on 6 matching bases. The germline V gene has CDR1 LNHDA and CDR2 SQIVND (reference sequence). Deletions cut 6 bases from V and 6 bases from J, with 17 bases between. The CDR3 consists of 14 residues. CDR3 nucleotide sequence: TGTGCCAGTAGCCCACAGGGAAGGTCGGATGGCTACACCTTC. This codes for CASSPQGRSDGYTF.

The genes are TRBV28 and TRBJ2-7; D gene unclear. V was trimmed by 1 base and J by 5 bases, leaving 3 bases between them. The CDR3 has 11 residues. Per the germline V gene, CDR1 is MDHEN and CDR2 is SYDVKM. CDR3 coding DNA: TGTGCCAGCAGTTTATACCACGAGCAGTACTTC. Its translation is CASSLYHEQYF. Full variable domain (outside the CDR3, taken from reference TRBV28 and TRBJ2-7): DVKVTQSSRYLVKRTGEKVFLECVQDMDHENMFWYRQDPGLGLRLIYFSYDVKMKEKGDIPEGYSVSREKKERFSLILESASTNQTSMYLCASSLYHEQYFGPGTRLTVT.

The chain is built from TRBV7-2 and TRBJ2-1; TRBD2 aligns across 8 bases. After removal of 5 bases from V and 3 bases from J, the junction contained 6 bases not matched to a gene. Per the germline V gene, CDR1 is SGHTA and CDR2 is FQGNSA. The CDR3 is made up of 15 amino acids. The CDR3: CASSPSGSYYNEQFF. CDR3 sequence (DNA): TGTGCCAGCAGCCCCAGCGGGAGCTACTACAATGAGCAGTTCTTC.

The chain combines TRBV5-4 with TRBJ2-3; D is unresolved. V gave up 2 bases and J gave up 6 bases, with 13 bases separating them. There are 14 residues in the CDR3. Germline lookup yields CDR1 SGHNT and CDR2 YYREEE (reference sequence). The CDR3 loop reads CASSFAPPDDTQYF. The CDR3 nucleotides read TGTGCCAGCAGCTTTGCGCCACCGGACGATACGCAGTATTTT.

This rearrangement joins TRBV28 to TRBJ1-2; D might be TRBD1 (5 bases). Germline CDR1 MDHEN, CDR2 SYDVKM. V lost 7 bases, J lost 4 bases, and 10 bases lay in between. This CDR3 spans 12 amino acids. CDR3 bases: TGTGCCAGCACAGTGGGGGGCTATGGCTACACCTTC. Residues: CASTVGGYGYTF.

This chain links TRBV20-1 with TRBJ2-1, with TRBD1 matching over 7 bases. The ends lost 3 bases at V and 6 bases at J; junction bases unmatched: 8. This CDR3 is built from 14 residues. Germline V gives CDR1 DFQATT, CDR2 SNEGSKA (reference sequence). The CDR3 sequence: CSASRTGTLNEQFF. The CDR3 DNA is TGCAGTGCTAGTAGGACAGGAACCCTCAATGAGCAGTTCTTC.

V and J are TRBV5-6 and TRBJ2-7; D might be TRBD2 (6 bases). Trimming removed 0 bases at V and 0 bases at J, with 16 bases between. Looked up from germline, CDR1 is SGHDT and CDR2 is YYEEEE. The CDR3 is 17 amino acids. In nucleotides, the CDR3 is TGTGCCAGCAGCTTGGTGTCCCGCGGGGCCTCCTCCTACGAGCAGTACTTC. It yields the protein CASSLVSRGASSYEQYF. Together with reference TRBV5-6 and TRBJ2-7, the CDR3 gives the full variable domain: DAGVTQSPTHLIKTRGQQVTLRCSPKSGHDTVSWYQQALGQGPQFIFQYYEEEERQRGNFPDRFSGHQFPNYSSELNVNALLLGDSALYLCASSLVSRGASSYEQYFGPGTRLTVT.

The genes are TRBV18 and TRBJ1-2; D is possibly TRBD1 (5 bases). Germline V gene lookup returns CDR1 KGHSH and CDR2 LQKENI. The CDR3 sequence is 13 residues long. V lost 4 bases, J lost 10 bases, and 16 bases lay in between. For the CDR3, the DNA is TGTGCCAGCTCACTGGGACCCCCGGACCCCTACACCTTC. This translates into CASSLGPPDPYTF.

V and J are TRBV9 and TRBJ2-5; 9 positions match TRBD2. CDR3 length: 15 residues. The germline gives CDR1 SGDLS, CDR2 YYNGEE. The V and J ends lost 0 bases and 5 bases, in that order; junction bases with no gene match: 5. In nucleotides, the CDR3 is TGTGCCAGCAGCGTAGAGGCGGGAGGGCGTGAGACCCAGTACTTC. Protein: CASSVEAGGRETQYF.

The V gene is TRBV2, the J gene TRBJ2-6, with 11 bases aligning to TRBD1. This CDR3 is 16 amino acids long. The ends lost 4 bases at V and 2 bases at J; junction bases unmatched: 1. Germline assignment: CDR1 SNHLY and CDR2 FYNNEI. CDR3 sequence (DNA): TGTGCCAGCAGTGGGACAGGGGGCGCTGGGGCCAACGTCCTGACTTTC. Translated, it gives CASSGTGGAGANVLTF.

The chain recombines TRBV7-2 with TRBJ2-3; the D call may be TRBD1 or TRBD2 (5 bases each). The V gene's germline CDR1 is SGHTA and CDR2 FQGNSA. V shed 4 bases and J shed 0 bases, with 23 bases lying between them. This CDR3 is built from 19 residues. Here the CDR3 reads CASSSGTGGPSPSTDTQYF. The DNA of the CDR3 is TGTGCCAGCAGCTCGGGTACAGGTGGTCCTAGCCCTAGCACAGATACGCAGTATTTT.

The DNA for the CDR3 is TGTGCCAGCAGCAACCCCCTCGGGACCCCGGACCGGAACACTGAAGCTTTCTTT. It codes for CASSNPLGTPDRNTEAFF. The V and J genes are TRBV9 and TRBJ1-1; maybe TRBD1 (5 bases). CDR1 is SGDLS and CDR2 is YYNGEE in the germline V gene. The CDR3 totals 18 residues. V was pared by 4 bases and J by 1 base, with 23 bases between.

The rearrangement links TRBV30 to TRBJ2-3; perhaps TRBD2 as D (6 bases). From germline, CDR1 is GTSNPN and CDR2 SVGIG (reference sequence). Trimming stripped 5 bases from V and 5 bases from J, with 17 bases between. The length of the CDR3 is 14 residues. The CDR3 DNA sequence: TGTGCCTGGCACCAAACTGACGGGAGAGATACGCAGTATTTT. This encodes CAWHQTDGRDTQYF.

The chain is built from TRBV5-1 and TRBJ1-4, with D tentatively TRBD1 (5 bases). Looked up from germline, CDR1 is SGHRS and CDR2 is YFSETQ. The CDR3 covers 13 residues. The V gene lost 4 bases and the J gene lost 7 bases, with 11 bases spanning the gap. The CDR3 DNA reads as TGCGCCAGCAGCGACAGTATGGGTGAAAAACTGTTTTTT. This encodes CASSDSMGEKLFF.

This chain joins TRBV11-3 and TRBJ2-7; 11 bases fit TRBD2. CDR3 length equals 15 residues. The germline V gene has CDR1 SGHNT and CDR2 YENEEA. V was clipped by 5 bases and J by 6 bases; unmatched bases: 9. The CDR3 DNA reads as TGTGCCAGCAGCCCCCCAACTAGCGGGAGTGGCGAGCAGTACTTC. Translation: CASSPPTSGSGEQYF.

The chain carries TRBV6-1 and TRBJ2-1, with 8 positions matching TRBD2. With V trimmed by 1 base and J by 9 bases, 8 bases remained unmatched. The CDR3 covers 15 residues. The V gene's germline CDR1 is MNHNS and CDR2 SASEGT. CDR3 coding DNA: TGTGCCAGCAGTGAAGATTTGAGGCGGGGGGCTGAGCAGTTCTTC. It translates to CASSEDLRRGAEQFF.

As to this clone: This sample includes further DNA sequences coding for the same CDR3. V usage is TRBV29-1 and J usage is TRBJ1-1; 7 bases fit TRBD1. This CDR3 contains 13 residues. V gave up 6 bases and J gave up 2 bases; unmatched junction bases: 6. Germline V gene data show CDR1 as SQVTM and CDR2 as ANQGSEA. CDR3: CSVTRGANTEAFF. The CDR3 DNA sequence: TGCAGCGTGACCAGGGGGGCTAACACTGAAGCTTTCTTT.

The V call is TRBV5-1, the J call TRBJ2-6; D might be TRBD1 (6 bases). V shed 4 bases and J shed 9 bases, with 11 bases lying between them. Germline V CDR1 and CDR2: SGHRS, YFSETQ. The CDR3 covers 13 residues. CDR3 loop: CASSAGQNNVLTF. The CDR3 bases are TGCGCCAGCAGCGCCGGACAGAACAACGTCCTGACTTTC.

This chain connects TRBV25-1 to TRBJ1-2; 10 nucleotides line up with TRBD1. Germline CDR1 and CDR2: MGHDK and SYGVNS. J was trimmed by 6 bases and V by 4 bases; bases with no gene match: 8. The CDR3 sequence is 15 residues long. CDR3 protein: CASSAMGQGRDGYTF. The CDR3 region has the DNA TGTGCCAGCAGTGCCATGGGACAGGGGCGCGATGGCTACACCTTC.

The V and J genes are TRBV30 and TRBJ2-5, with a tentative D call TRBD2 (5 bases). V lost 1 base to trimming and J lost 5 bases, with 11 bases between them. The CDR3 is 13 residues long. CDR1 and CDR2 (germline): GTSNPN, SVGIG (reference sequence). The CDR3 here is CAWSAGLGETQYF. The CDR3, as DNA: TGTGCCTGGAGTGCGGGATTGGGGGAGACCCAGTACTTC.

V usage is TRBV2 and J usage is TRBJ1-5; D is unresolved. This CDR3 spans 14 amino acids. Trimming left V 3 bases short and J 4 bases short, with 10 bases between. Germline CDR1 and CDR2: SNHLY and FYNNEI. In DNA, the CDR3 is TGTGCCAGCAGTGACGGACGGTTGAATCAGCCCCAGCATTTT. Its protein product is CASSDGRLNQPQHF.

The chain has TRBV9 and TRBJ1-6; D is perhaps TRBD1 (5 bases). The CDR3 runs to 14 residues. The germline V gene encodes CDR1 SGDLS and CDR2 YYNGEE. The V end was cut by 1 base, the J end by 7 bases, with 9 bases between. CDR3 in DNA: TGTGCCAGCAGCGTACAGGGTCTGAATTCACCCCTCCACTTT. As protein: CASSVQGLNSPLHF.

The V gene is TRBV11-2, the J gene TRBJ2-1; D is unresolved. V lost 1 base and J lost 4, with 5 bases in between. The CDR3 length is 13 residues. Germline CDR1 and CDR2: SGHAT and FQNNGV. The CDR3 sequence: CASSLGTYNEQFF. Written as DNA, the CDR3 is TGTGCCAGCAGCTTAGGCACGTACAATGAGCAGTTCTTC.